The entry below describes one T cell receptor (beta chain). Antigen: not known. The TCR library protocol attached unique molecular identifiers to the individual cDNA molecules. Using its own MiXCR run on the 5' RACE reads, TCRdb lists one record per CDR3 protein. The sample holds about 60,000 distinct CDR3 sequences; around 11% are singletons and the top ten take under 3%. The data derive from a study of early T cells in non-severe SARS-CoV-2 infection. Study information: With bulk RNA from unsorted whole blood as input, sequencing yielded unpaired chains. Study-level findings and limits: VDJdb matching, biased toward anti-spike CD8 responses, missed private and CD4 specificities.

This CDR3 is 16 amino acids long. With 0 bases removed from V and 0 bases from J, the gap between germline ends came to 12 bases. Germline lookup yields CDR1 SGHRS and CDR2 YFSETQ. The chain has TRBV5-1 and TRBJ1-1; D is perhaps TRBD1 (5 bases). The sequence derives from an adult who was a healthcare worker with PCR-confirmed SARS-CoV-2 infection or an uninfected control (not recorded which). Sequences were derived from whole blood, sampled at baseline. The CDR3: CASSLELRGVNTEAFF. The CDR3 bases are TGCGCCAGCAGCTTGGAGCTTAGGGGTGTGAACACTGAAGCTTTCTTT.